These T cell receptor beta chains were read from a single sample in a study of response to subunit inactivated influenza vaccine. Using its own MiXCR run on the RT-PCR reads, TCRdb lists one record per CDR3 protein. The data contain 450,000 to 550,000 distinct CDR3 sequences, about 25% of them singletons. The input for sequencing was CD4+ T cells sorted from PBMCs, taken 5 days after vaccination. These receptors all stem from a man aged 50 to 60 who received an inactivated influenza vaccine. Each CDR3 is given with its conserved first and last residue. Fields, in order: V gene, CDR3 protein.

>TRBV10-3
CAISDRGLGDTQYF
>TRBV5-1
CASSLAGGAGTGELFF
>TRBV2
CASRDRVQETQYF
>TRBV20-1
CSARDSRGNYEQYF
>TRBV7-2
CASSLAPSSSGNTIYF
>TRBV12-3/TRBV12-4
CASSGIGTKGRTQYF
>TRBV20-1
CSEAGDEDTQYF
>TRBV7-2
CASSLVGTAHRYTF
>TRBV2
CASSLVEGETQYF
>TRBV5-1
CASSWRGAEQYF
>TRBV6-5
CASSYAGQGRETQYF
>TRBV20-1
CSANRVETQYF
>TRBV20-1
CSARDIGGSIADTQYF
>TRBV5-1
CASSLAASGGTSNEQFF
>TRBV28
CASNGDTQTQYF
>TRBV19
CASRTGQAINQPQHF
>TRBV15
CATSRGKSMNTEAFF
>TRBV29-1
CSVEDRTSTDTQYF
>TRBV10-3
CATAGTSPNNEQFF
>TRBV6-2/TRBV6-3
CVSSDQAPRTDTQYF
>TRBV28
CASSSPSARGKTDTQYF
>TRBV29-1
CSGIGVLETQYF
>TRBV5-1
CASSQYLESGSYNSPLHF
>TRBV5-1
CASSLLGPPTETQYF
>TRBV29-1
CSVDPGAGTDTQYF
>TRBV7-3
CASSFSGAAEAFF
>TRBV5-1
CASSPGTNTGELFF
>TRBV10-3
CATCAGQNEQFF
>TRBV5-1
CASSSSGARTDTQYF
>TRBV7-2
CASRRGPSSGTGEQFF
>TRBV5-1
CASSLAAGYGTGELFF
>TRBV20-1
CSASIAGARNSYEQYF
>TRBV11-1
CASSPGQGTEQFF
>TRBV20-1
CSTSSVPSTDTQYF
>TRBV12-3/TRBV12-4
CASRRGDRKSEKLFF
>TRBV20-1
CSARAGDWDTQYF
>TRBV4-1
CASSLQGGMSNQPQHF
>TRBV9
CAPGRDYEQYF
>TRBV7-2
CASSLYHEQYF
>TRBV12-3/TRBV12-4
CASSPLGSGELFF
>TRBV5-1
CASSPKLASTDTQYF
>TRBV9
CASSVEGGSVAFF
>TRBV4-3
CASSQDVQGGYGYTF
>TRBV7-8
CASSLQNSETQYF
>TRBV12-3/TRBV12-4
CASSLDRSYGYTF
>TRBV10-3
CAISESAEPSAEAFF
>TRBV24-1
CATSEWDRGVNEQFF
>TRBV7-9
CASRPLQGGTDTQYF
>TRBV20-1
CSAPASGLEDTQYF
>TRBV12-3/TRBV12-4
CASSSSAASGNTIYF
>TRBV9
CASSAGGLRTDTQYF
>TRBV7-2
CASSLDLGQGNYGYTF
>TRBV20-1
CSARAGLAGGYSTDTQYF
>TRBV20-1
CSARGREGEKLFF
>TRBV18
CASSPGTVGEAFF
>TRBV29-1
CSVQGIYYNEQFF
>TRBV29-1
CSVDGLAGRSRYEQYF
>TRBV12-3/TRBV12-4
CASSRGLAGGIF
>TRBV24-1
CATSEQAGETQYF